Each of the 2 T cell receptor beta chains below was sequenced from the same sample in a study of vaccination effects on CD4 cells after COVID-19. No antigen has been identified for these receptors. Researchers isolated CD4+ T cells once approximately ten days of culture had elapsed. Everyone in the study got two shots of either the BNT162b2 or mRNA-1273 vaccine. Assay: immunoSEQ multiplex PCR; the TCRdb copy retains only in-frame clones and omits some. The table has roughly 40,000 clones, around 66% seen once. Sample: CD4+ T cells from PBMCs cultured without peptide, taken after COVID-19 vaccination. The receptors derive from a human donor who received a COVID-19 vaccine.

V and J are TRBV6-2 or TRBV6-3 and TRBJ2-1, with 10 bases matching TRBD2. The CDR3 totals 16 residues. V was clipped by 5 bases and J by 0 bases; unmatched bases: 4. Germline CDR1 reads MNHEY; CDR2 reads SVGEGT. CDR3 loop: CASSLLAGSSYNEQFF. The CDR3 DNA reads TGTGCCAGCAGTCTACTAGCGGGAAGCTCCTACAATGAGCAGTTCTTC.

V and J are TRBV7-9 and TRBJ2-4; D ambiguous. Germline V gene lookup returns CDR1 SEHNR and CDR2 FQNEAQ (reference sequence). Deletions cut 0 bases from V and 0 bases from J, with 9 bases between. The length of the CDR3 is 16 residues. The CDR3, as DNA: TGTGCCAGCAGCTTAGCGGGCAGCATAGCCAAAAACATTCAGTACTTC. Its translation: CASSLAGSIAKNIQYF.